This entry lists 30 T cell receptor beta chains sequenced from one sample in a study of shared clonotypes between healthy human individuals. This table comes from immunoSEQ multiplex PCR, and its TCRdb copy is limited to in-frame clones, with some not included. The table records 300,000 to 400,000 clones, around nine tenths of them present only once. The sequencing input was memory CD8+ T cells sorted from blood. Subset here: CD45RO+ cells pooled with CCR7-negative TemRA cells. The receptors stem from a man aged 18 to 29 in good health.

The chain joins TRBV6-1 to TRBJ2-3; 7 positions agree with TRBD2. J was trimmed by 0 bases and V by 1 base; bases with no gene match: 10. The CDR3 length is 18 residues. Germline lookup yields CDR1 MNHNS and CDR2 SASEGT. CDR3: CASSEGLAVLTSTDTQYF. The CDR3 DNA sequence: TGTGCCAGCAGTGAAGGCCTAGCGGTATTAACTAGCACAGATACGCAGTATTTT.

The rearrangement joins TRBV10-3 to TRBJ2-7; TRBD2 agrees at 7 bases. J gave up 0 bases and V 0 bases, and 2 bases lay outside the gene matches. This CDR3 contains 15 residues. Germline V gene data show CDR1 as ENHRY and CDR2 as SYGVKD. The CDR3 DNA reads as TGTGCCATCAGTGAGTCGGGCGGGAGCTCCTACGAGCAGTACTTC. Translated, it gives CAISESGGSSYEQYF.

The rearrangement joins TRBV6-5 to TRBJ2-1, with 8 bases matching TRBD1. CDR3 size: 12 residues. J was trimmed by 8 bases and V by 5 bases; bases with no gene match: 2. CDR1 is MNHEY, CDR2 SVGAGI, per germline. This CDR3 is CASSTTGDEQFF. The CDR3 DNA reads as TGTGCCAGCAGTACGACAGGGGATGAGCAGTTCTTC.

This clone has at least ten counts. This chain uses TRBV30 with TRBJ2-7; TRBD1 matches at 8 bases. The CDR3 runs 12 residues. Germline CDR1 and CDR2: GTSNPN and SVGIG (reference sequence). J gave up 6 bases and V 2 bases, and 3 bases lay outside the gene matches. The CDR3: CAWSPTGGEQYF. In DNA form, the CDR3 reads TGTGCCTGGAGTCCTACAGGGGGCGAGCAGTACTTC.

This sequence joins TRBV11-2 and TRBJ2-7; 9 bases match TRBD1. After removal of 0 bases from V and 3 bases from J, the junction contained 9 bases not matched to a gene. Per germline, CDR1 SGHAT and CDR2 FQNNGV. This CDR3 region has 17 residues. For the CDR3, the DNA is TGTGCCAGCAGCTTAGATGGGGACAGGGAGTACAGCTACGAGCAGTACTTC. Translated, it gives CASSLDGDREYSYEQYF.

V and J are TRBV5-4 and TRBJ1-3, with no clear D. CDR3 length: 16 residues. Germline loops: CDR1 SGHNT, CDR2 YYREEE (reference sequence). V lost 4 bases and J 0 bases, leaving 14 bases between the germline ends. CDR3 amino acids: CASSVQLGSSGNTIYF. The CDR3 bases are TGTGCCAGCAGCGTCCAATTGGGGAGCTCTGGAAACACCATATATTTT.

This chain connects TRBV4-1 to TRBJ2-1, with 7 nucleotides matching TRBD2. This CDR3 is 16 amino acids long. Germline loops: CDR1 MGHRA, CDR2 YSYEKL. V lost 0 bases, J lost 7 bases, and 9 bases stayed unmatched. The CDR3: CASSQERGAGRNEQFF. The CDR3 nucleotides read TGCGCCAGCAGCCAAGAACGGGGAGCGGGGAGAAATGAGCAGTTCTTC.

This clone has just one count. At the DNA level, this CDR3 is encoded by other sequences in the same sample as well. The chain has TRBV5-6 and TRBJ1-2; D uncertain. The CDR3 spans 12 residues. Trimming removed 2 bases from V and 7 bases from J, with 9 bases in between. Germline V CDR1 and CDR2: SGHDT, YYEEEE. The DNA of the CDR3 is TGTGCCAGCAGCTTTGGAGGCGGTGGCTACACCTTC. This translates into CASSFGGGGYTF.

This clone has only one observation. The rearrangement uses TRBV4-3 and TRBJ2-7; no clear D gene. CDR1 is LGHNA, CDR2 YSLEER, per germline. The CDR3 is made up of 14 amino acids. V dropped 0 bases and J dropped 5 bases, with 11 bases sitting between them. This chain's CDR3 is CASSQDRLHHEQYF. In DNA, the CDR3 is TGCGCCAGCAGCCAAGATCGGCTCCACCACGAGCAGTACTTC.

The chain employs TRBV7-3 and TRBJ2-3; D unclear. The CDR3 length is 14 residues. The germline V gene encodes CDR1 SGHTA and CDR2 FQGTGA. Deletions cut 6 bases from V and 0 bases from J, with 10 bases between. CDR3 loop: CASRHPFSTDTQYF. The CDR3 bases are TGTGCCAGCAGACATCCTTTCAGCACAGATACGCAGTATTTT.

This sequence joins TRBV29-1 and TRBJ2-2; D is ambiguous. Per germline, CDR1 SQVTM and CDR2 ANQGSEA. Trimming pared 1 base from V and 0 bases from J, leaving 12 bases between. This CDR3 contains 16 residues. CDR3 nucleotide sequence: TGCAGCGTTGAAGTAGGCTCGGTTGCGAACACCGGGGAGCTGTTTTTT. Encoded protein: CSVEVGSVANTGELFF.

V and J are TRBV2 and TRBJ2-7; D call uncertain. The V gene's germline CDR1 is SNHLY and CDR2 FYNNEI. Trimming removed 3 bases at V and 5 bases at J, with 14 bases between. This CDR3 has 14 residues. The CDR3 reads CASSDVGILHEQYF. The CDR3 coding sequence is TGTGCCAGCAGTGACGTAGGGATCCTCCACGAGCAGTACTTC.

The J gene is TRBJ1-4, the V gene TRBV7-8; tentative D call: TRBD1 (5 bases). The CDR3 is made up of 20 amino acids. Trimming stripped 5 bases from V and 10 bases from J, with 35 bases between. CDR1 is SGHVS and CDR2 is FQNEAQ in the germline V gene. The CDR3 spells CASSPSRDGAIKPKGGKLFF. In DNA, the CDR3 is TGTGCCAGCAGCCCGTCCCGGGACGGGGCAATCAAACCAAAGGGTGGAAAACTGTTTTTT. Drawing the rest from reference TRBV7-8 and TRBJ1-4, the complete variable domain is GAGVSQSPRYKVAKRGQDVALRCDPISGHVSLFWYQQALGQGPEFLTYFQNEAQLDKSGLPSDRFFAERPEGSVSTLKIQRTQQEDSAVYLCASSPSRDGAIKPKGGKLFFGSGTQLSVL.

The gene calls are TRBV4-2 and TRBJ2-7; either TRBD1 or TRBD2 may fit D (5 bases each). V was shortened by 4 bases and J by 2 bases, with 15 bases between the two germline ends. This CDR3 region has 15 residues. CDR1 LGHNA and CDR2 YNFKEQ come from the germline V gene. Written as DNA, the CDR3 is TGTGCCAGCAGCCCGCTTACCCAGGGAGCCTACGAGCAGTACTTC. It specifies CASSPLTQGAYEQYF.

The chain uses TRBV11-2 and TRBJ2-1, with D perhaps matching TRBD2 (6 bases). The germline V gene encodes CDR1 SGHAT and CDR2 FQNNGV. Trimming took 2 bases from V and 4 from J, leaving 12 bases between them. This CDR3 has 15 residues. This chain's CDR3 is CASSLKGGVYNEQFF. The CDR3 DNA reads TGTGCCAGCAGCTTAAAGGGCGGGGTATACAATGAGCAGTTCTTC. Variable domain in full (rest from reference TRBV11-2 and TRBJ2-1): EAGVAQSPRYKIIEKRQSVAFWCNPISGHATLYWYQQILGQGPKLLIQFQNNGVVDDSQLPKDRFSAERLKGVDSTLKIQPAKLEDSAVYLCASSLKGGVYNEQFFGPGTRLTVL.

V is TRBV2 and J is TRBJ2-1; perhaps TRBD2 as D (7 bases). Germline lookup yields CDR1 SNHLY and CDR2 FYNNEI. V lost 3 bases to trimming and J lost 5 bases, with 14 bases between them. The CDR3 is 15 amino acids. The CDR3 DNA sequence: TGTGCCAGCAGTGAGAACAGGGAGGGTAACAATGAGCAGTTCTTC. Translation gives CASSENREGNNEQFF.

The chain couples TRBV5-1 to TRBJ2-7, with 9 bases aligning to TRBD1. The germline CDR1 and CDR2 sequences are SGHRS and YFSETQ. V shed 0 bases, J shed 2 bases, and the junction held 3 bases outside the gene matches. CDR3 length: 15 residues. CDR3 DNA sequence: TGCGCCAGCAGCTTGGAGCGGGACAGGGCCTACGAGCAGTACTTC. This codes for CASSLERDRAYEQYF.

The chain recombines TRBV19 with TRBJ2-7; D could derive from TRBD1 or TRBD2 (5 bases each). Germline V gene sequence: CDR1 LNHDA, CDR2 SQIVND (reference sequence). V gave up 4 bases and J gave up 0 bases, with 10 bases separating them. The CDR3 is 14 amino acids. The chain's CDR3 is CASSTGTISYEQYF. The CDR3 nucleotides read TGTGCCAGTAGTACCGGGACGATCTCCTACGAGCAGTACTTC.

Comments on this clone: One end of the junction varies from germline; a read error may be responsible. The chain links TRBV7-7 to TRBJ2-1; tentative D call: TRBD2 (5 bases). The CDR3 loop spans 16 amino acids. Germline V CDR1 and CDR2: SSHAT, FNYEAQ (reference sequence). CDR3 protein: CASSLAHGEPYNEQFF. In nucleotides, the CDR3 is TGTGCTAGCAGCTTAGCGCACGGGGAACCCTACAATGAGCAGTTCTTC.

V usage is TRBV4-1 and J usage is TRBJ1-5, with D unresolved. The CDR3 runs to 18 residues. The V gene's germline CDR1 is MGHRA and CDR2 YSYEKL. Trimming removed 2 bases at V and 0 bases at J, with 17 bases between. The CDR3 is CASSQPGYIFGSNQPQHF. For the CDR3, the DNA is TGCGCCAGCAGCCAACCGGGATACATATTCGGTAGCAATCAGCCCCAGCATTTT.

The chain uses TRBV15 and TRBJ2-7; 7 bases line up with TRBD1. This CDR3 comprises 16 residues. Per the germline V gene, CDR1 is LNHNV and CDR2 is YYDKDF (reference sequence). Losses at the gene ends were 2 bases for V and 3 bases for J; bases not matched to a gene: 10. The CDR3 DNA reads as TGTGCCACCAGCAGACCCACAGGGGCCGAGTACTACGAGCAGTACTTC. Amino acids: CATSRPTGAEYYEQYF.

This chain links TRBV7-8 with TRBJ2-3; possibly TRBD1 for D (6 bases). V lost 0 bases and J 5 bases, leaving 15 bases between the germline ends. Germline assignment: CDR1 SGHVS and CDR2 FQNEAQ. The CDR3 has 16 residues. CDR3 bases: TGTGCCAGCAGCTTAGCAGTAGGGGGACATCAAGATACGCAGTATTTT. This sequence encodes CASSLAVGGHQDTQYF.

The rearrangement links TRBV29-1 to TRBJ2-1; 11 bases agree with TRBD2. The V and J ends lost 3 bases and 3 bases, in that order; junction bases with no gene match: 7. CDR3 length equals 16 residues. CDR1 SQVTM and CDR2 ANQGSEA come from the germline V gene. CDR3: CSVDGGLAGRYNEQFF. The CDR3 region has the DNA TGCAGCGTTGATGGAGGACTAGCGGGCCGCTACAATGAGCAGTTCTTC.

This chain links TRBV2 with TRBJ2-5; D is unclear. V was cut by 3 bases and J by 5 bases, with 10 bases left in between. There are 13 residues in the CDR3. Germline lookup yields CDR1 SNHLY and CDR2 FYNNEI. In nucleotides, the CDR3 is TGTGCCAGCAGTGACAGTGAGATCGAGACCCAGTACTTC. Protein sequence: CASSDSEIETQYF.

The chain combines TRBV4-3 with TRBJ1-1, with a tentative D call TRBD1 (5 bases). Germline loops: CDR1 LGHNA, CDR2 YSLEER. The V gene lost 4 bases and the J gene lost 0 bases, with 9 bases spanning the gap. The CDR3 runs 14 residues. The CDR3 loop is CASSLTAMNTEAFF. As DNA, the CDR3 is TGCGCCAGCAGCCTGACAGCAATGAACACTGAAGCTTTCTTT.

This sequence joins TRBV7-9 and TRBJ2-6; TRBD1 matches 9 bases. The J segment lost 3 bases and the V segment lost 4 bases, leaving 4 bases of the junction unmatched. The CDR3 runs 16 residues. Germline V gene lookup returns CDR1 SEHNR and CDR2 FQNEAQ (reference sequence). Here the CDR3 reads CASSSGTGIGANVLTF. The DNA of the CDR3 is TGTGCCAGCAGCTCCGGGACAGGGATTGGGGCCAACGTCCTGACTTTC.

The CDR3 sequence: CASSFGQLLNYGYTF. Written as DNA, the CDR3 is TGTGCCAGCAGCTTCGGGCAGCTTCTTAACTATGGCTACACCTTC. The chain employs TRBV7-9 and TRBJ1-2, with no clear D. In germline, CDR1 is SEHNR, CDR2 FQNEAQ (reference sequence). This CDR3 contains 15 residues. V shed 3 bases and J shed 1 base, with 12 bases lying between them.

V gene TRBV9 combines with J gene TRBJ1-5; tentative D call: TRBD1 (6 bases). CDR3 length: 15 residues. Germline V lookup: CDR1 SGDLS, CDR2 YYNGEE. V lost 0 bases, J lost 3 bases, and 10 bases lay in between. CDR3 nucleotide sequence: TGTGCCAGCAGCGTAGGACAGGAGTACAATCAGCCCCAGCATTTT. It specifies CASSVGQEYNQPQHF.

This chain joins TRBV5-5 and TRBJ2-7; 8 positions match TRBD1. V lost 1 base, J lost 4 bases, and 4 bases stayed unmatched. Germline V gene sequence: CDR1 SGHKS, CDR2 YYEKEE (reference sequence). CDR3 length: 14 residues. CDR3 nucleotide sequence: TGTGCCAGCAGCTTGACGGACAGGGATTACGAGCAGTACTTC. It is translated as CASSLTDRDYEQYF.

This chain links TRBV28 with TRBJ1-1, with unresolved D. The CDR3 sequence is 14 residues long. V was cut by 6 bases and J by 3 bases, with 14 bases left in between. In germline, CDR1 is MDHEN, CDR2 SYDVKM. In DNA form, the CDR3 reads TGTGCCAGCAGACGGACGGGCAGCTACACTGAAGCTTTCTTT. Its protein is CASRRTGSYTEAFF.